This T cell receptor beta chain was identified during a study of naive CD8 T cells in extremely preterm neonates. Generated by immunoSEQ multiplex PCR, the TCRdb table keeps only in-frame clones and is missing some. The sample records around 5,900 clones, approximately 97% being singletons. Concerning this clone: No antigen is known for it.

The study, taken as a whole, reports: Compared with older groups, preterm CDR3s were shorter, with fewer N additions and less trimming.

Peripheral blood came from healthy approximately 15-56 month-old surgical children and healthy nonsmoking adults. This TCR derives from a human donor in good health. Input material: naive CD8+ T cells from blood.

The CDR3 sequence: CASSLNPSWTLTGDIQYF. CDR3 sequence (DNA): TGTGCCAGCAGTTTAAATCCCTCATGGACCTTGACGGGGGACATTCAGTACTTC. The chain couples TRBV28 to TRBJ2-4; the D gene is possibly TRBD2 (6 bases). CDR3 length: 18 amino acids. V lost 2 bases, J lost 8 bases, and 25 bases lay in between. The germline V gene encodes CDR1 MDHEN and CDR2 SYDVKM.